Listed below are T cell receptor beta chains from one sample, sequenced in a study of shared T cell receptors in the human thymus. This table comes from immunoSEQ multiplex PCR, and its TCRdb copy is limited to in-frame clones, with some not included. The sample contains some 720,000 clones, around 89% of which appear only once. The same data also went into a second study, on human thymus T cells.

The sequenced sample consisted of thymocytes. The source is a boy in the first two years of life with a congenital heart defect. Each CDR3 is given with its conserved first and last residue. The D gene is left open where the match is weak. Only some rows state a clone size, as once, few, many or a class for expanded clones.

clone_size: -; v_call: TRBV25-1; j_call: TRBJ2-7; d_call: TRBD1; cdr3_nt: TGTGCCAGCACCAAAACCGGGACAGGGATATACGAGCAGTACTTC; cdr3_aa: CASTKTGTGIYEQYF
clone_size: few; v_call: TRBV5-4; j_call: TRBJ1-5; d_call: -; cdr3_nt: TGTGCCAGCAGCTTGGCCGACAGTCCTAATCAGCCCCAGCATTTT; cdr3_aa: CASSLADSPNQPQHF
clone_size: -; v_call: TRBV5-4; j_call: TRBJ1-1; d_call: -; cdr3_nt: TGTGCCAGCAGCTTGGCGGGGACTATGAACACTGAAGCTTTCTTT; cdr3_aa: CASSLAGTMNTEAFF
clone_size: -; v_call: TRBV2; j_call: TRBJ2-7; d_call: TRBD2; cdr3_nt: TGTGCCAGCAGTGAATGGCTACTAGCGGAGCCCTACGAGCAGTACTTC; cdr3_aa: CASSEWLLAEPYEQYF
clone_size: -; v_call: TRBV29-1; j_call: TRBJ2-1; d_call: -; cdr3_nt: TGCGGCCAAGGGGGGGCCCATGAGCAGTTCTTC; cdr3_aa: CGQGGAHEQFF
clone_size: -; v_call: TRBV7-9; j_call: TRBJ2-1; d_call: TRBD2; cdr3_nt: TGTGCCAGCAGCTCACCCTCAGCGGGAAATTACAATGAGCAGTTCTTC; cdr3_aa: CASSSPSAGNYNEQFF
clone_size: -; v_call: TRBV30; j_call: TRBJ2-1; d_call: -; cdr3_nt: TGTGCCTGGAGTTCACGAGGGGGATCGGGGTACAATGAGCAGTTCTTC; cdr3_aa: CAWSSRGGSGYNEQFF
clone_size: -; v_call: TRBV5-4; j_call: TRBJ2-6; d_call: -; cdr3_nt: TGTGCCAGCAGCTTGGAGGCAGGATTCTCTGGGGCCAACGTCCTGACTTTC; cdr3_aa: CASSLEAGFSGANVLTF
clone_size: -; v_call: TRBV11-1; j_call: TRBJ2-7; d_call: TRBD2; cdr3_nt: TGTGCCAGCAGCTTACCCACCCGGACTAGCGGCCTTTACGAGCAGTACTTC; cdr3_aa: CASSLPTRTSGLYEQYF
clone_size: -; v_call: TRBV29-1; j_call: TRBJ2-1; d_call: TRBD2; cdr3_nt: TGCAGCGCCTACGAGGGACTAGCGGACAATGAGCAGTTCTTC; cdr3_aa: CSAYEGLADNEQFF
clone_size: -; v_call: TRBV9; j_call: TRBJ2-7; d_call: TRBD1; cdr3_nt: TGTGCCAGCAGCGTAACAGACAGGGCCCCCTACGAGCAGTACTTC; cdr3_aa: CASSVTDRAPYEQYF
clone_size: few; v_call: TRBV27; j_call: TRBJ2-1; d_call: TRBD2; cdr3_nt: TGTGCCAGCAGTCCAACCCCCGCAGCGGGAGAGGGGAATGAGCAGTTCTTC; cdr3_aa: CASSPTPAAGEGNEQFF
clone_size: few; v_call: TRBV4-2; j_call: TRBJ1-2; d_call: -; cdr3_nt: TGTGCCAGCAGGGCAGGGAACGGTCACTATGGCTACACCTTC; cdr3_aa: CASRAGNGHYGYTF
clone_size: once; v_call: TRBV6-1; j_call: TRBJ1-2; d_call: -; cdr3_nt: TGTGCCAGCAGTGAAGGGGTACAGGGAAAAGGGAAGGGCTACACCTTC; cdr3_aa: CASSEGVQGKGKGYTF
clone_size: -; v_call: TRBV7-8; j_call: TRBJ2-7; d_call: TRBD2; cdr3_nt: TGTGCCAGCAGCGTTAGCGGGAGGGCCGAGCAGTACTTC; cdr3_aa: CASSVSGRAEQYF
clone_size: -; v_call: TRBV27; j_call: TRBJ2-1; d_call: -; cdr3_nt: TGTGCCAGCAACTTCCCTGATGAGCAGTTCTTC; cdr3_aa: CASNFPDEQFF
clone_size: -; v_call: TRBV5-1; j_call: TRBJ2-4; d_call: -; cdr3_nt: TGCGCCAGCAGCTTGTCGGGTTCAGGGGTGGCCAAAAACATTCAGTACTTC; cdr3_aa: CASSLSGSGVAKNIQYF
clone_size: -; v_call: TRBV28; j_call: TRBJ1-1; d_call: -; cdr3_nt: TGTGCCAGCACCTCCTCCGGTCCCACTGAAGCTTTCTTT; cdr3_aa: CASTSSGPTEAFF
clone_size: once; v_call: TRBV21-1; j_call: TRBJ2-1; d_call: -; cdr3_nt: TGTGCCAGCAGCAAAAAGACTAACAGAGGGTACAATGAGCAGTTCTTC; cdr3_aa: CASSKKTNRGYNEQFF
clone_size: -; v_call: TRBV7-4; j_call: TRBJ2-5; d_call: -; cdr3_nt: TGTGCCAGCAGCTTAGCAGTCAGGGAACGAGAGACCCAGTACTTC; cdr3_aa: CASSLAVRERETQYF
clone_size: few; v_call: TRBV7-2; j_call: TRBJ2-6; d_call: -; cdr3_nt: TGTGCCAGCAGTTCAGGAATCTCTGGGGCCAACGTCCTGACTTTC; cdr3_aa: CASSSGISGANVLTF
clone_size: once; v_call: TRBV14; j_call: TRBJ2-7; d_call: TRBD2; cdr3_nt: TGTGCCAGCAGCCAGCCATCTAGCGGGAGGGCCAGCGAGCAGTACTTC; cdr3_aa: CASSQPSSGRASEQYF
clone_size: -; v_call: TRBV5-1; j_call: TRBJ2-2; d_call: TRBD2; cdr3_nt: TGCGCCAGCAGCCCGGGGAGTAGCGGGAGGAGGACCGGGGAGCTGTTTTTT; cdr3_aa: CASSPGSSGRRTGELFF
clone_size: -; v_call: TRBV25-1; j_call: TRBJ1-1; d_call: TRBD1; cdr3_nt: TGTGCCAGCAGTGAATCTGACAGGGACTTGAACACTGAAGCTTTCTTT; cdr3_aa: CASSESDRDLNTEAFF
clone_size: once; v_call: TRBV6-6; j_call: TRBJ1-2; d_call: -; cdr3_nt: TGTGCCAGCAAGCTTCAAGGGTCAGGGTATGGCTACACCTTC; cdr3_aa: CASKLQGSGYGYTF
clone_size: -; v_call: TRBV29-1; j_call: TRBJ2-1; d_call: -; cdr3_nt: TGCAGCGTTGATTTCCCTAGCGCTTCCTACAATGAGCAGTTCTTC; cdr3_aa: CSVDFPSASYNEQFF
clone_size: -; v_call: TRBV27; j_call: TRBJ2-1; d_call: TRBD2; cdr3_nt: TGTGCCAGCAGTTATCGGACTAGCGGGGACTATGAGCAGTTCTTC; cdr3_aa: CASSYRTSGDYEQFF